This is a list of T cell receptor beta chains from one sample in a study of beta chain features in type 1 diabetes. Sequencing used immunoSEQ multiplex PCR; TCRdb keeps in-frame clones, though not all of them. The sample contains 250,000 to 300,000 clones, roughly 8% of which appear only once. The sample taken for sequencing was central memory CD4+ T cells from blood. These receptors were taken from a woman aged 18-29 years in good health. Each CDR3 is given with its conserved first and last residue.

J gene: TRBJ2-1
V gene: TRBV29-1
CDR3 protein: CSVGSNNEQFF

J gene: TRBJ1-2
V gene: TRBV18
CDR3 protein: CASSAGTGFGYTF

J gene: TRBJ2-3
V gene: TRBV27
CDR3 protein: CASSPLAGDDDTQYF

J gene: TRBJ1-1
V gene: TRBV7-2
CDR3 protein: CASSLAYAEAFF

J gene: TRBJ2-7
V gene: TRBV7-2
CDR3 protein: CASSQGDEQYF

J gene: TRBJ2-3
V gene: TRBV7-2
CDR3 protein: CASSSTGTAYATQYF

J gene: TRBJ2-3
V gene: TRBV13
CDR3 protein: CASSSPLAASRTDTQYF

J gene: TRBJ1-1
V gene: TRBV28
CDR3 protein: CASIGTGWNTEAFF

J gene: TRBJ2-1
V gene: TRBV29-1
CDR3 protein: CSVQSSLGAEQFF

J gene: TRBJ1-2
V gene: TRBV5-6
CDR3 protein: CASSFRQGYGYTF

J gene: TRBJ1-2
V gene: TRBV27
CDR3 protein: CASSLSRKGPGGYTF

J gene: TRBJ1-5
V gene: TRBV7-2
CDR3 protein: CASSLQGAVGNQPQHF

J gene: TRBJ2-5
V gene: TRBV7-2
CDR3 protein: CASSLDSGAETQYF

J gene: TRBJ2-1
V gene: TRBV7-6
CDR3 protein: CASSLDAQRGNEQFF

J gene: TRBJ2-7
V gene: TRBV14
CDR3 protein: CASSLRTPVRPHEQYF

J gene: TRBJ2-3
V gene: TRBV7-9
CDR3 protein: CASSPGTSMGDTQYF

J gene: TRBJ2-1
V gene: TRBV30
CDR3 protein: CAWNPGYGDEQFF

J gene: TRBJ1-1
V gene: TRBV19
CDR3 protein: CASTHQLRVSTEAFF

J gene: TRBJ2-1
V gene: TRBV30
CDR3 protein: CAWSTGGLAGGKQFF

J gene: TRBJ2-1
V gene: TRBV7-3
CDR3 protein: CASSFSDSNEQFF

J gene: TRBJ2-5
V gene: TRBV5-1
CDR3 protein: CASSLGSLGQETQYF

J gene: TRBJ1-1
V gene: TRBV13
CDR3 protein: CASSLRGPTEAFF